The entry that follows covers one T cell receptor (beta chain) sequence. Its antigen is unknown. This entry belongs to a study of Ad26.COV2.S vaccination and SARS-CoV-2 variants. On the study more broadly: Each vaccinee took Ad26.COV2.S intramuscularly, once or twice 56 days apart.

Method: immunoSEQ multiplex PCR; TCRdb's copy keeps in-frame clones and lacks some. The sample contains 450,000 to 550,000 clones, roughly 89% of which appear only once. The CDR3 contains 12 residues. Germline V gene data show CDR1 as SNHLY and CDR2 as FYNNEI. V lost 8 bases and J 1 base, leaving 5 bases between the germline ends. As for treatment: over 15 received Ad26.COV2.S at low or high dose, single or two shots; a few received placebo; per-sample allocation not given. Collection of the samples took place on day 63 after the first injection of vaccine or placebo. An adult donor aged 18-55 years was enrolled in Boston. Study-level points and caveats: Vaccine recipients posted higher spike-specific TCR breadth than their placebo counterparts. Breadth and depth estimates from TCRs may understate total T cell responses.

This receptor was taken from a person aged 18-65 years who received the Ad26.COV2.S COVID-19 vaccine or a placebo. The sample consisted of peripheral blood, taken in a trial of Ad26.COV2.S vaccine versus placebo. The V call is TRBV2, the J call TRBJ2-2; D call uncertain. CDR3 sequence (DNA): TGTGCCAGCCAGGAGAACACCGGGGAGCTGTTTTTT. Amino acids: CASQENTGELFF.